The 6 T cell receptor beta chains reported below all come from one sample, sequenced in a study of shared clonotypes between healthy human individuals. Profiling relied on immunoSEQ multiplex PCR, and the TCRdb table lists in-frame clones only, not all of them. This table holds about 2.4 million clones, 93% found once. The sample consisted of naive CD4+ T cells from PBMCs. Subset given: CD45RA+ positively selected. These receptor sequences come from a man between 18 and 29 years old in good health. Some clones in this sample may be carry-over from other donors' samples.

The chain employs TRBV7-8 and TRBJ2-6, with 7 positions matching TRBD1. The CDR3 totals 15 residues. Germline-derived CDR1 and CDR2 are SGHVS and FQNEAQ. V was clipped by 5 bases and J by 2 bases; unmatched bases: 3. CDR3 nucleotide sequence: TGTGCCAGCAGCCCTGACAGGGCTGGGGCCAACGTCCTGACTTTC. Residues: CASSPDRAGANVLTF.

The chain recombines TRBV5-1 with TRBJ2-1; 10 nucleotides align to TRBD2. Germline assignment: CDR1 SGHRS and CDR2 YFSETQ. This CDR3 has 17 residues. With 4 bases clipped from V and 5 bases from J, the junction kept 12 bases outside the gene matches. Here the CDR3 DNA reads TGCGCCAGCAGCAGGACCCTAGCGGGAGCTTTGGACAATGAGCAGTTCTTC. Its translation is CASSRTLAGALDNEQFF.

The rearrangement uses TRBV7-6 and TRBJ2-7, with 9 bases aligning to TRBD2. Germline assignment: CDR1 SGHVS and CDR2 FNYEAQ. The J segment lost 2 bases and the V segment lost 2 bases, leaving 10 bases of the junction unmatched. The CDR3 extends over 17 amino acids. For the CDR3, the DNA is TGTGCCAGCAGCTTATTCCCCCTTAGCGGGAGTGCCTACGAGCAGTACTTC. It encodes CASSLFPLSGSAYEQYF.

Note on this clone: This CDR3 is also generated by other DNA sequences in the sample. The chain recombines TRBV6-5 with TRBJ2-1, with D hard to call. Per the germline V gene, CDR1 is MNHEY and CDR2 is SVGAGI. The CDR3 has 11 residues. Trimming left V 2 bases short and J 9 bases short, with 5 bases between. The CDR3 region has the DNA TGTGCCAGCAGTTACCGCGGTGAGCAGTTCTTC. Translating it yields CASSYRGEQFF.

The table lists this clone with a count of one. The chain links TRBV23-1 to TRBJ2-7, with D possibly TRBD1 on 8 matching bases. TRBV23-1 is assigned to the ORF class and has an uncertain function. With 5 bases removed from V and 1 base from J, the gap between germline ends came to 24 bases. The CDR3 loop spans 18 amino acids. CDR3 in amino acids: CASSTCGGGTGKSYEQYF. The CDR3 DNA is TGCGCCAGCAGTACATGCGGGGGAGGGACAGGCAAATCCTACGAGCAGTACTTC.

This clone came up once. The genes are TRBV5-1 and TRBJ2-7; D could derive from TRBD1 or TRBD2 (5 bases each). Trimming removed 3 bases from V and 0 bases from J, with 16 bases in between. Germline assignment: CDR1 SGHRS and CDR2 YFSETQ. The CDR3 covers 16 residues. The CDR3 region is CASSSERDRSSYEQYF. The CDR3 DNA follows: TGCGCCAGCAGCTCAGAAAGGGACCGGAGCTCCTACGAGCAGTACTTC.